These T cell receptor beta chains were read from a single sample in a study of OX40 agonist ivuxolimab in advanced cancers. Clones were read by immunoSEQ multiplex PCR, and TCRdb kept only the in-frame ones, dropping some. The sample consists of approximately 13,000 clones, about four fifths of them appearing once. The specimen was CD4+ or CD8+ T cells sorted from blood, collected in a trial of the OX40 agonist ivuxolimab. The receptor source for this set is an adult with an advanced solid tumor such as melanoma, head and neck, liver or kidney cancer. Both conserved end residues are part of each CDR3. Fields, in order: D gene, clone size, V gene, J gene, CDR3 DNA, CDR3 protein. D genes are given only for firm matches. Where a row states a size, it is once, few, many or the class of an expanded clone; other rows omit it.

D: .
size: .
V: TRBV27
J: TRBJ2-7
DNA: TGTGCCAGCAGGGACGTCTCCTACGAGCAGTACTTC
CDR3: CASRDVSYEQYF

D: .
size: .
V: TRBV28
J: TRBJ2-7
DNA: TGTGCCAGCAGTCCCCGGGGGGCCGAGCAGTACTTC
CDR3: CASSPRGAEQYF

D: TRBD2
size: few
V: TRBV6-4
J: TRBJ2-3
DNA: TGTGCCAGCAGTGAAACTAGCGGGGGGGCAGATACGCAGTATTTT
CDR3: CASSETSGGADTQYF

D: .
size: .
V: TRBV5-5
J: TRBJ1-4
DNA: TGTGCCAGCAGCTCCGGGACGCTTGCAACTAATGAAAAACTGTTTTTT
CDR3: CASSSGTLATNEKLFF

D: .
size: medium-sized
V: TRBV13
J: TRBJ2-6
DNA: TGTGCCAGCAGCTTCCCCTCTGGGGCCAACGTCCTGACTTTC
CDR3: CASSFPSGANVLTF

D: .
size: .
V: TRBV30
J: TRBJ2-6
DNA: TGTGCCTCGACCGTCCCGTCTGGGGCCAACGTCCTGACTTTC
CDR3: CASTVPSGANVLTF

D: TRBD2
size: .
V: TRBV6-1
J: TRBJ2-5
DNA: TGTGCCAGTAAGGGACTAGCAGAGACCCAGTACTTC
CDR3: CASKGLAETQYF

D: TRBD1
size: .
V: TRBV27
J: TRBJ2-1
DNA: TGTGCCAGCCATTCCGGGACAGGGGACAATGAGCAGTTCTTC
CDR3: CASHSGTGDNEQFF

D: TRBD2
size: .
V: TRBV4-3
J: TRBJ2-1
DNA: TGCGCCAGCAGCCAAGCTCCTAGCGGGGGGGCCGGGGAGCAGTTCTTC
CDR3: CASSQAPSGGAGEQFF

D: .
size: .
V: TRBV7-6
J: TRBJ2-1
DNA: TGTGCCAGCAGCCATCCAACGGGCATCTCCTACAATGAGCAGTTCTTC
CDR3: CASSHPTGISYNEQFF

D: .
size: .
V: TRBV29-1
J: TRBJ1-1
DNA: TGCAGCGTTGGGAGTTACACTGAAGCTTTCTTT
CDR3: CSVGSYTEAFF

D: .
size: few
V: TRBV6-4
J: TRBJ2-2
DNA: TGTGCCAGCAGTGCAGGGGACACCGGGGAGCTGTTTTTT
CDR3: CASSAGDTGELFF

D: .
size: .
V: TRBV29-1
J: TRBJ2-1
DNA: TGCAGCGTTGAACGAGGAGATTGGGATGAGCAGTTCTTC
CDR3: CSVERGDWDEQFF

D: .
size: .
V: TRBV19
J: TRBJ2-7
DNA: TGTGCCAGTAGTGTAACAGGAGGGGCCTTCTACGAGCAGTACTTC
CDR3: CASSVTGGAFYEQYF

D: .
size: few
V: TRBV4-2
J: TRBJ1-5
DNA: TGTGCCAGCAGCCAAGATACCACGGATAGCAATCAGCCCCAGCATTTT
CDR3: CASSQDTTDSNQPQHF

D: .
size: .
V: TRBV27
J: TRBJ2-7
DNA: TGTGCCAGCAGCCTCGACACGGGAAACTACGAGCAGTACTTC
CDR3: CASSLDTGNYEQYF

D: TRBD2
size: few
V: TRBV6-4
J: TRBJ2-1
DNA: TGTGCCAGCAGTGACAGTAGCGGGGGGGCCAATGAGCAGTTCTTC
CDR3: CASSDSSGGANEQFF

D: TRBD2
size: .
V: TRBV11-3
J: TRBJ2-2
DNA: TGTGCCAGCAGCCCCGGACTAGCGGGGGCCACCGGGGAGCTGTTTTTT
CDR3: CASSPGLAGATGELFF